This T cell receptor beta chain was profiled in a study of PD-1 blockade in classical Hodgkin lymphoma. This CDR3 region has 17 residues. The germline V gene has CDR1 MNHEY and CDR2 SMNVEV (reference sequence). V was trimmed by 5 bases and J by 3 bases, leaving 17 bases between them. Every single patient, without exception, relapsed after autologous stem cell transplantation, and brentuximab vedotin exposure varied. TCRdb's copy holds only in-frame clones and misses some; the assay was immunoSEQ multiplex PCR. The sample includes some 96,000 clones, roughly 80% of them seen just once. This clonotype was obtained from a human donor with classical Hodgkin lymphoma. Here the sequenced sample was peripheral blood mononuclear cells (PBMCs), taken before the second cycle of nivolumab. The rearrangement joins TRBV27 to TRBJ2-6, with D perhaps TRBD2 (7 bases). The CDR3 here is CASSHYGGGGGANVLTF. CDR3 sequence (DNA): TGTGCCAGCAGTCATTATGGGGGAGGGGGTGGGGCCAACGTCCTGACTTTC.